The rows below give T cell receptor beta chains drawn from one sample of a study of early T cells in non-severe SARS-CoV-2 infection. From the 5' RACE reads, TCRdb called clonotypes with MiXCR, one entry per CDR3 protein. In the table there are more than 75,000 distinct CDR3 sequences, over 10% of which are singletons. Source material: whole blood. These receptor sequences come from an adult who was a healthcare worker with PCR-confirmed SARS-CoV-2 infection or an uninfected control (not recorded which). Each CDR3 is given with its conserved first and last residue. D genes are given only for firm matches. Size is omitted from some rows. Given values are once, few, many or a class for expanded clones.

abundance: many; d_gene: .; v_gene: TRBV2; j_gene: TRBJ1-1; CDR3aa: CASSHAGQMNTEAFF; CDR3nt: TGTGCCAGCAGCCACGCGGGGCAGATGAACACTGAAGCTTTCTTT
abundance: many; d_gene: .; v_gene: TRBV5-4; j_gene: TRBJ1-6; CDR3aa: CASSRDGISSYNSPLHF; CDR3nt: TGTGCCAGCAGCCGCGACGGGATAAGCTCCTATAATTCACCCCTCCACTTT
abundance: many; d_gene: .; v_gene: TRBV29-1; j_gene: TRBJ2-7; CDR3aa: CSAAGAFEQYF; CDR3nt: TGCAGCGCCGCAGGGGCTTTCGAGCAGTACTTC
abundance: .; d_gene: TRBD1; v_gene: TRBV12-3/TRBV12-4; j_gene: TRBJ2-1; CDR3aa: CASSTGGGEQFF; CDR3nt: TGTGCCAGCAGTACAGGGGGCGGTGAGCAGTTCTTC
abundance: .; d_gene: TRBD2; v_gene: TRBV4-1; j_gene: TRBJ2-1; CDR3aa: CASRPGLVKAVNEQFF; CDR3nt: TGCGCCAGCAGGCCGGGACTAGTGAAGGCGGTCAATGAGCAGTTCTTC
abundance: .; d_gene: TRBD1; v_gene: TRBV28; j_gene: TRBJ2-7; CDR3aa: CASSLYRGSSYEQYF; CDR3nt: TGTGCCAGCAGTTTATACAGGGGGAGTTCCTACGAGCAGTACTTC
abundance: few; d_gene: .; v_gene: TRBV6-5; j_gene: TRBJ1-3; CDR3aa: CASSYPGSGNTIYF; CDR3nt: TGTGCCAGCAGTTACCCTGGATCTGGAAACACCATATATTTT
abundance: few; d_gene: .; v_gene: TRBV9; j_gene: TRBJ1-1; CDR3aa: CASSVDVNTEAFF; CDR3nt: TGTGCCAGCAGCGTAGATGTGAACACTGAAGCTTTCTTT
abundance: .; d_gene: .; v_gene: TRBV5-1; j_gene: TRBJ2-7; CDR3aa: CASSLEGGEAYEQYF; CDR3nt: TGCGCCAGCAGCTTGGAGGGGGGCGAGGCCTACGAGCAGTACTTC
abundance: many; d_gene: .; v_gene: TRBV15; j_gene: TRBJ2-3; CDR3aa: CATSLRLGADTQYF; CDR3nt: TGTGCCACCAGCTTGAGACTAGGTGCGGATACGCAGTATTTT
abundance: .; d_gene: .; v_gene: TRBV6-6; j_gene: TRBJ1-1; CDR3aa: CATHDRTNTEAFF; CDR3nt: TGTGCCACCCATGACAGGACGAACACTGAAGCTTTCTTT
abundance: many; d_gene: .; v_gene: TRBV28; j_gene: TRBJ1-1; CDR3aa: CASSLRSLPPGAFF; CDR3nt: TGTGCCAGCAGTTTACGAAGTTTACCCCCAGGAGCTTTCTTT
abundance: .; d_gene: .; v_gene: TRBV29-1; j_gene: TRBJ2-2; CDR3aa: CSVGSGSGTGELFF; CDR3nt: TGCAGCGTCGGTTCAGGTTCCGGCACCGGGGAGCTGTTTTTT
abundance: many; d_gene: .; v_gene: TRBV3-1; j_gene: TRBJ1-2; CDR3aa: CASSLGQSGRGYTF; CDR3nt: TGTGCCAGCAGCTTAGGACAGTCCGGGAGAGGCTACACCTTC
abundance: .; d_gene: TRBD1; v_gene: TRBV20-1; j_gene: TRBJ1-1; CDR3aa: CSAPRQGGTEAFF; CDR3nt: TGCAGTGCCCCGCGACAGGGAGGAACTGAAGCTTTCTTT
abundance: .; d_gene: .; v_gene: TRBV4-1; j_gene: TRBJ2-1; CDR3aa: CASSQELEGLSPFNEQFF; CDR3nt: TGCGCCAGCAGCCAAGAATTGGAGGGCCTATCCCCCTTCAATGAGCAGTTCTTC
abundance: many; d_gene: TRBD2; v_gene: TRBV27; j_gene: TRBJ2-3; CDR3aa: CASRPPSGRAGQDTQYF; CDR3nt: TGTGCCAGCAGACCTCCTAGCGGGAGAGCCGGACAAGATACGCAGTATTTT
abundance: many; d_gene: TRBD2; v_gene: TRBV7-6; j_gene: TRBJ2-1; CDR3aa: CASSKNSGTRIYNEQFF; CDR3nt: TGTGCCAGCAGCAAAAATTCCGGGACTAGAATTTACAATGAGCAGTTCTTC
abundance: few; d_gene: .; v_gene: TRBV7-2; j_gene: TRBJ1-1; CDR3aa: CASSGGQNTEAFF; CDR3nt: TGTGCCAGCAGCGGAGGACAGAACACTGAAGCTTTCTTT
abundance: .; d_gene: .; v_gene: TRBV12-3/TRBV12-4; j_gene: TRBJ1-3; CDR3aa: CASSDPAHRGNTIYF; CDR3nt: TGTGCCAGCAGCGATCCGGCACATCGAGGAAACACCATATATTTT
abundance: .; d_gene: .; v_gene: TRBV7-2; j_gene: TRBJ1-4; CDR3aa: CASSLGLNEKLFF; CDR3nt: TGTGCCAGCAGCTTGGGGTTAAATGAAAAACTGTTTTTT
abundance: many; d_gene: .; v_gene: TRBV21-1; j_gene: TRBJ1-5; CDR3aa: CASSKPSAANSNQPQHF; CDR3nt: TGTGCCAGCAGCAAACCCTCAGCCGCAAATAGCAATCAGCCCCAGCATTTT
abundance: .; d_gene: .; v_gene: TRBV5-1; j_gene: TRBJ2-7; CDR3aa: CASSLGGEQYF; CDR3nt: TGCGCCAGCAGCTTGGGCGGGGAGCAGTACTTC
abundance: few; d_gene: TRBD2; v_gene: TRBV18; j_gene: TRBJ2-7; CDR3aa: CASSPPSGSYEQYF; CDR3nt: TGTGCCAGCTCACCTCCTAGCGGTTCCTACGAGCAGTACTTC
abundance: .; d_gene: .; v_gene: TRBV18; j_gene: TRBJ2-5; CDR3aa: CASSPLGAREETQYF; CDR3nt: TGTGCCAGCTCACCGTTGGGGGCGCGGGAAGAGACCCAGTACTTC
abundance: .; d_gene: .; v_gene: TRBV11-3; j_gene: TRBJ2-2; CDR3aa: CASSLSGPGELFF; CDR3nt: TGTGCCAGCAGCTTATCCGGACCCGGGGAGCTGTTTTTT
abundance: .; d_gene: .; v_gene: TRBV6-4; j_gene: TRBJ2-2; CDR3aa: CASSATAEDTGELFF; CDR3nt: TGTGCCAGCAGCGCCACCGCCGAAGACACCGGGGAGCTGTTTTTT
abundance: many; d_gene: TRBD1; v_gene: TRBV10-1; j_gene: TRBJ1-1; CDR3aa: CASSESRQGATEAFF; CDR3nt: TGCGCCAGCAGTGAGTCCCGACAGGGGGCCACTGAAGCTTTCTTT
abundance: many; d_gene: TRBD2; v_gene: TRBV28; j_gene: TRBJ2-1; CDR3aa: CASKIAGGGNEQFF; CDR3nt: TGTGCCAGCAAAATAGCGGGAGGGGGCAATGAGCAGTTCTTC
abundance: many; d_gene: TRBD2; v_gene: TRBV6-2/TRBV6-3; j_gene: TRBJ2-7; CDR3aa: CASNYRDYHEQYF; CDR3nt: TGTGCCAGCAATTACCGGGACTACCACGAGCAGTACTTC
abundance: .; d_gene: .; v_gene: TRBV5-1; j_gene: TRBJ2-7; CDR3aa: CASSPFSGPTYEQYF; CDR3nt: TGCGCCAGCAGCCCCTTCAGCGGGCCCACCTACGAGCAGTACTTC
abundance: few; d_gene: .; v_gene: TRBV19; j_gene: TRBJ2-1; CDR3aa: CASSLGPSSQWEQFF; CDR3nt: TGTGCCAGTAGTCTAGGTCCTAGCTCCCAATGGGAGCAGTTCTTC
abundance: .; d_gene: TRBD2; v_gene: TRBV5-1; j_gene: TRBJ2-3; CDR3aa: CASSPGLAGGTIDTQYF; CDR3nt: TGCGCCAGCAGCCCTGGACTAGCGGGGGGGACAATAGATACGCAGTATTTT
abundance: .; d_gene: TRBD1; v_gene: TRBV29-1; j_gene: TRBJ2-4; CDR3aa: CSVRTGGLDIQYF; CDR3nt: TGCAGCGTCCGGACAGGGGGCTTAGACATTCAGTACTTC
abundance: .; d_gene: TRBD1; v_gene: TRBV7-9; j_gene: TRBJ2-1; CDR3aa: CASSLRTGARNEQFF; CDR3nt: TGTGCCAGCAGCCTACGTACAGGGGCTCGAAATGAGCAGTTCTTC
abundance: .; d_gene: TRBD1; v_gene: TRBV29-1; j_gene: TRBJ2-1; CDR3aa: CSTLSTGGNEQFF; CDR3nt: TGCAGCACCCTGTCGACAGGGGGCAATGAGCAGTTCTTC
abundance: .; d_gene: .; v_gene: TRBV20-1; j_gene: TRBJ2-4; CDR3aa: CSAPEGGSIKNIQYF; CDR3nt: TGCAGTGCTCCTGAGGGGGGATCCATCAAAAACATTCAGTACTTC
abundance: many; d_gene: .; v_gene: TRBV6-2/TRBV6-3; j_gene: TRBJ2-7; CDR3aa: CASSLPPTERGQYF; CDR3nt: TGTGCCAGCAGTTTACCCCCCACGGAGCGTGGGCAGTACTTC
abundance: .; d_gene: .; v_gene: TRBV7-6; j_gene: TRBJ1-1; CDR3aa: CASSLVGGINTEAFF; CDR3nt: TGTGCCAGCAGCTTAGTGGGGGGCATAAACACTGAAGCTTTCTTT
abundance: .; d_gene: .; v_gene: TRBV7-9; j_gene: TRBJ1-2; CDR3aa: CASSLMGHIGYTF; CDR3nt: TGTGCCAGCAGCTTAATGGGACACATCGGCTACACCTTC